This T cell receptor (beta chain) appears in the sequencing data of a study of hypomethylating agent response in myelodysplastic syndrome. Survey resolution used two replicates of about 200 ng, totaling approximately 400 ng DNA. Some clones are missing from TCRdb's copy, which holds only in-frame ones; the method was immunoSEQ multiplex PCR. The repertoire has approximately 4,200 clones, over 75% of them found once; the top ten carry 6% to 8%. The analysis used unsorted bulk bone marrow, not T-cell subsets. The V and J ends lost 8 bases and 2 bases, in that order; junction bases with no gene match: 3. CDR3 length: 12 residues. Germline V gives CDR1 GTSNPN, CDR2 SVGIG (reference sequence).

The material was bone marrow, obtained before or after starting hypomethylating agent treatment for myelodysplastic syndrome (not recorded which). V usage is TRBV30 and J usage is TRBJ2-5; 9 bases agree with TRBD1. The TCR was taken from a human donor with myelodysplastic syndrome. CDR3 nucleotides: TGTGCCGGAGACAGGGGGCAAGAGACCCAGTACTTC. Amino acid sequence: CAGDRGQETQYF.